Following are 17 T cell receptor beta chains from one sample sequenced in a study of blood T cell repertoires in COVID-19. The repertoire was sequenced with immunoSEQ multiplex PCR; TCRdb's copy has only in-frame clones and lacks some. The data hold some 260,000 clones, with about 80% observed a single time. Material: PBMCs or T cells enriched from blood (not recorded which). These receptors originate from a man aged 25-45 years with acute COVID-19.

This chain links TRBV18 with TRBJ1-4, with D possibly TRBD1 on 5 matching bases. The V and J ends lost 1 base and 0 bases respectively, with 12 bases between them. This CDR3 is built from 17 residues. In germline, CDR1 is KGHSH, CDR2 LQKENI. CDR3 sequence: CASSPLPQGATNEKLFF. The DNA of the CDR3 is TGTGCCAGCTCACCACTCCCTCAGGGCGCAACTAATGAAAAACTGTTTTTT.

The chain joins TRBV3-1 (or the pseudogene TRBV3-2) to TRBJ2-1, with 9 bases aligning to TRBD2. The CDR3 covers 17 residues. CDR1 is LGHDT, CDR2 YNNKEL, per germline (reference sequence). Trimming cost V 0 bases and J 7 bases; bases outside gene matches: 10. The CDR3 DNA reads as TGTGCCAGCAGCCAAGATCTCCTCCCTAGCGGGGTTAATGAGCAGTTCTTC. Residues: CASSQDLLPSGVNEQFF.

V and J are TRBV7-6 and TRBJ2-7; maybe TRBD2 (6 bases). From germline, CDR1 is SGHVS and CDR2 FNYEAQ. The ends were cut back, 4 bases at V and 2 bases at J, with 15 bases in the middle. This CDR3 has 15 residues. Here the CDR3 DNA reads TGTGCCAGCAGCTCCCGGGGAGGCGACACCTACGAGCAGTACGTC. This codes for CASSSRGGDTYEQYV.

This clone was seen once. The chain has TRBV4-1 and TRBJ1-5; no definite D call. V lost 2 bases, J lost 4 bases, and 6 bases lay in between. The CDR3 runs 13 residues. Germline values: CDR1 MGHRA, CDR2 YSYEKL. The CDR3 DNA sequence: TGCGCCAGCAGCCAATCCGTTAATCAGCCCCAGCATTTT. This codes for CASSQSVNQPQHF.

The chain carries TRBV5-4 and TRBJ2-2; the D gene is possibly TRBD2 (5 bases). The CDR3 runs to 15 residues. The germline CDR1 and CDR2 sequences are SGHNT and YYREEE (reference sequence). Trimming cost V 4 bases and J 6 bases, with 16 bases left between them. The CDR3 spells CASSVGTARAGELFF. The DNA of the CDR3 is TGTGCCAGCAGCGTCGGAACGGCGAGGGCCGGGGAGCTGTTTTTT.

This rearrangement joins TRBV3-1 (or the pseudogene TRBV3-2) to TRBJ1-6, with D perhaps TRBD1 (6 bases). Trimming took 3 bases from V and 0 from J, leaving 21 bases between them. Germline V CDR1 and CDR2: LGHDT, YNNKEL (reference sequence). The CDR3 covers 20 residues. CDR3 sequence (DNA): TGTGCCAGCAGCCAGGAGCTCAGGACAGACGCGAGCTCCTATAATTCACCCCTCCACTTT. Amino acids: CASSQELRTDASSYNSPLHF.

The V and J genes are TRBV12-3 or TRBV12-4 and TRBJ1-6, with D maybe TRBD1 (5 bases). The CDR3 extends over 13 amino acids. Trimming left V 3 bases short and J 12 bases short, with 12 bases between. The CDR3 loop reads CASSFQGFQPLHF. The DNA for the CDR3 is TGTGCCAGCAGTTTTCAGGGCTTTCAACCCCTCCACTTT.

The V and J genes are TRBV12-2 and TRBJ2-1; the table names TRBD2, a call not compared with the DNA. TRBV12-2 is annotated as a pseudogene. This CDR3 contains 18 residues. The CDR3 is CASRLAETSLRNYNEQFF. In nucleotides, the CDR3 is TGTGCAAGTCGCTTAGCGGAAACCTCACTACGTAACTACAATGAGCAGTTCTTC.

The J gene is TRBJ1-1, the V gene TRBV10-3, with D possibly matching TRBD1 (5 bases). Germline V gene sequence: CDR1 ENHRY, CDR2 SYGVKD. CDR3 length: 12 amino acids. Trimming stripped 4 bases from V and 11 bases from J, with 14 bases between. The CDR3 bases are TGTGCCATCAGTGGTCAAGGGGTGGAGGCTTTCTTT. Protein sequence: CAISGQGVEAFF.

The rearrangement joins TRBV30 to TRBJ2-3; 8 bases map to TRBD2. This CDR3 is 13 amino acids long. Unmatched junction bases numbered 2, after V lost 0 bases and J lost 6 bases. Per germline, CDR1 GTSNPN and CDR2 SVGIG (reference sequence). CDR3 sequence (DNA): TGTGCCTGGAGTGTAGTAGCGGGGGATACGCAGTATTTT. Its translation is CAWSVVAGDTQYF.

The chain is built from TRBV29-1 and TRBJ2-4; D unresolved. The CDR3 loop spans 15 amino acids. The ends were cut back, 4 bases at V and 2 bases at J, with 15 bases in the middle. Germline CDR1 reads SQVTM; CDR2 reads ANQGSEA. The CDR3 coding sequence is TGCAGCGTTGGAAATTTAAGCCTTACCAAAAACATTCAGTACTTC. It translates to CSVGNLSLTKNIQYF.

The chain has TRBV15 and TRBJ1-4; D unclear. Between the trimmed V and J ends, which lost 2 bases and 5 bases, there was a span of 6 bases. The CDR3 runs to 13 residues. Germline V gene data show CDR1 as LNHNV and CDR2 as YYDKDF (reference sequence). The DNA of the CDR3 is TGTGCCACCAGCAGATATCCGAATGAAAAACTGTTTTTT. Translation: CATSRYPNEKLFF.

The chain combines TRBV16 with TRBJ1-3, with 7 bases matching TRBD1. V lost 3 bases to trimming and J lost 0 bases; unmatched junction nucleotides: 2. This CDR3 comprises 15 residues. Germline V gives CDR1 KGHSY, CDR2 FQNENV. DNA for the CDR3: TGTGCCAGCAGCCACGACAGGGTCTCTGGAAACACCATATATTTT. This gives the protein CASSHDRVSGNTIYF.

The chain recombines TRBV19 with TRBJ2-1, with 7 bases matching TRBD2. In germline, CDR1 is LNHDA, CDR2 SQIVND (reference sequence). The V and J ends lost 6 bases and 5 bases, in that order; junction bases with no gene match: 13. This CDR3 contains 16 residues. The CDR3 sequence is CASRGFQRGSHNEQFF. In DNA, the CDR3 is TGTGCCAGTAGAGGCTTCCAGCGCGGGAGCCACAATGAGCAGTTCTTC.

The chain joins TRBV5-4 to TRBJ2-5; possible D gene TRBD1, 5 bases. The germline V and J ends were trimmed by 4 bases and 5 bases, with 18 bases remaining between them. CDR1 and CDR2 (germline): SGHNT, YYREEE (reference sequence). This CDR3 region has 15 residues. In DNA form, the CDR3 reads TGTGCCAGCAGCCAGCTCAGGGTAGGCCAGGAGACCCAGTACTTC. Translated, it gives CASSQLRVGQETQYF.

V gene TRBV2 combines with J gene TRBJ1-1, with 8 bases identical to TRBD1. The CDR3 runs 11 residues. J lost 12 bases, V lost 7 bases, and 7 bases had no gene match. CDR1 and CDR2 from the germline V gene are SNHLY and FYNNEI. Written as DNA, the CDR3 is TGTGCCAGCATTATGGACAGGGCCTCTTTCTTT. Protein product: CASIMDRASFF.

V gene TRBV9 combines with J gene TRBJ2-3; maybe TRBD2 (6 bases). The CDR3 extends over 16 amino acids. V was cut by 4 bases and J by 6 bases, with 21 bases left in between. Germline V gene sequence: CDR1 SGDLS, CDR2 YYNGEE. The CDR3 loop reads CASSLSGTFVTDTQYF. CDR3 in DNA: TGTGCCAGCAGCTTGTCCGGGACTTTCGTCACGGATACGCAGTATTTT.